The 21 T cell receptor beta chains given below trace back to one sample, sequenced in a study of blood T cell repertoires in COVID-19. Method: immunoSEQ multiplex PCR; TCRdb's copy keeps in-frame clones and lacks some. The table includes more than 150,000 clones, roughly 84% detected once. The sample was peripheral blood. Receptors were obtained from a man aged 50 to 59 with active or convalescent COVID-19.

The V gene is TRBV5-1, the J gene TRBJ1-1; 9 nucleotides match TRBD1. The J segment lost 6 bases and the V segment lost 7 bases, leaving 13 bases of the junction unmatched. CDR1 is SGHRS and CDR2 is YFSETQ in the germline V gene. This CDR3 has 15 residues. The DNA of the CDR3 is TGCGCCAGCGGAACCGGGACAGGGTGGCTCGCTGAAGCTTTCTTT. The encoded protein is CASGTGTGWLAEAFF. Combining the CDR3 with reference TRBV5-1 and TRBJ1-1 gives the whole variable domain KAGVTQTPRYLIKTRGQQVTLSCSPISGHRSVSWYQQTPGQGLQFLFEYFSETQRNKGNFPGRFSGRQFSNSRSEMNVSTLELGDSALYLCASGTGTGWLAEAFFGQGTRLTVV.

The V call is TRBV9, the J call TRBJ2-7; TRBD1 might be the D (6 bases). CDR1 and CDR2 (germline): SGDLS, YYNGEE. This CDR3 region has 17 residues. Between the trimmed V and J ends, which lost 0 bases and 4 bases, there was a span of 20 bases. The CDR3 protein is CASSVGVGGQAAYEQYF. The CDR3 nucleotides read TGTGCCAGCAGCGTAGGAGTTGGGGGACAAGCCGCTTACGAGCAGTACTTC.

The chain uses TRBV19 and TRBJ2-6; 7 nucleotides align to TRBD1. Germline V gene lookup returns CDR1 LNHDA and CDR2 SQIVND (reference sequence). This CDR3 is built from 15 residues. Unmatched junction bases numbered 4, after V lost 8 bases and J lost 0 bases. CDR3 bases: TGTGCCAGTTGGGACAGCAACTCTGGGGCCAACGTCCTGACTTTC. This sequence encodes CASWDSNSGANVLTF.

This chain links TRBV6-5 with TRBJ1-3; D ambiguous. Germline V gene data show CDR1 as MNHEY and CDR2 as SVGAGI. The CDR3 is 15 amino acids. V lost 5 bases to trimming and J lost 0 bases, with 11 bases between them. In DNA, the CDR3 is TGTGCCAGCAGTCCCTATCCATTCTCTGGAAACACCATATATTTT. Amino acids: CASSPYPFSGNTIYF.

The chain uses TRBV10-3 and TRBJ2-3; 8 bases match TRBD1. From germline, CDR1 is ENHRY and CDR2 SYGVKD. The CDR3 totals 18 residues. Trimming cost V 4 bases and J 7 bases; bases outside gene matches: 19. CDR3 nucleotides: TGTGCCATCAGTGCAACCGGGACAGGAGGGGGGCCCACTAATACGCAGTATTTT. The encoded protein is CAISATGTGGGPTNTQYF.

The chain couples TRBV4-3 to TRBJ1-2, with D maybe TRBD1 (6 bases). Germline values: CDR1 LGHNA, CDR2 YSLEER. Trimming cost V 1 base and J 2 bases, with 11 bases left between them. The CDR3 runs to 15 residues. CDR3 sequence (DNA): TGCGCCAGCAGCCAAGGCGCAGGGGCAAACTATGGCTACACCTTC. Translated, it gives CASSQGAGANYGYTF.

The chain joins TRBV11-3 to TRBJ1-2; TRBD1 agrees at 7 bases. CDR3 length: 13 residues. From germline, CDR1 is SGHNT and CDR2 YENEEA. The J segment lost 6 bases and the V segment lost 3 bases, leaving 4 bases of the junction unmatched. DNA for the CDR3: TGTGCCAGCAGCTTCTCAACAGGGGATGGCTACACCTTC. This sequence encodes CASSFSTGDGYTF.

The chain combines TRBV29-1 with TRBJ1-2; D is perhaps TRBD1 (6 bases). The germline gives CDR1 SQVTM, CDR2 ANQGSEA. V was clipped by 1 base and J by 4 bases, with 7 bases between them. The CDR3 runs to 12 residues. The CDR3 DNA follows: TGCAGCGTTGAAGTCAGGGGCTATGGCTACACCTTC. Translation gives CSVEVRGYGYTF.

The chain's CDR3 is CATSDSTRTSGRTDTQYF. The CDR3 DNA reads TGTGCCACCAGTGATTCCACACGGACTAGCGGGCGCACAGATACGCAGTATTTT. The chain combines TRBV24-1 with TRBJ2-3; 11 bases align to TRBD2. V shed 2 bases and J 1 base; nucleotides not matched to a gene: 7. Germline CDR1 is KGHDR and CDR2 is SFDVKD. The CDR3 runs to 18 residues.

The rearrangement joins TRBV7-3 to TRBJ2-5; tentatively, D is TRBD1 (5 bases). The CDR3 is 13 amino acids. The germline V gene encodes CDR1 SGHTA and CDR2 FQGTGA. Deletions cut 2 bases from V and 5 bases from J, with 9 bases between. The CDR3, as DNA: TGTGCCAGCAGCTTATATAAGGGGGAGACCCAGTACTTC. Translated: CASSLYKGETQYF.

V usage is TRBV25-1 and J usage is TRBJ1-2; no firm D call. Looked up from germline, CDR1 is MGHDK and CDR2 is SYGVNS. CDR3 length: 15 amino acids. The V end lost 2 bases, the J end lost 6 bases, and 16 bases lay between the germline ends. The DNA of the CDR3 is TGTGCCAGCAGTGAAGGAGATAGGGAGTGGAATGGCTACACCTTC. Amino acid sequence: CASSEGDREWNGYTF.

The V call is TRBV2, the J call TRBJ2-7, with 9 bases aligning to TRBD1. CDR1 and CDR2 (germline): SNHLY, FYNNEI. CDR3 length equals 12 residues. J was trimmed by 4 bases and V by 10 bases; bases with no gene match: 5. CDR3 region: CATGTGSYEQYF. In DNA, the CDR3 is TGTGCCACCGGGACAGGGAGTTACGAGCAGTACTTC. Using reference TRBV2 and TRBJ2-7 for the parts outside the CDR3, the full variable domain is EPEVTQTPSHQVTQMGQEVILRCVPISNHLYFYWYRQILGQKVEFLVSFYNNEISEKSEIFDDQFSVERPDGSNFTLKIRSTKLEDSAMYFCATGTGSYEQYFGPGTRLTVT.

This clone showed up just a few times. The chain links TRBV10-3 to TRBJ2-2; 9 bases match TRBD1. The CDR3 is made up of 15 amino acids. The trim removed 7 bases at V and 4 bases at J, leaving 7 bases unmatched. Per germline, CDR1 ENHRY and CDR2 SYGVKD. As DNA, the CDR3 is TGTGCCATCAAAGGACAGGGGATCGGCACCGGGGAGCTGTTTTTT. Residues: CAIKGQGIGTGELFF.

V and J are TRBV6-2 or TRBV6-3 and TRBJ2-5; 7 nucleotides align to TRBD1. With 5 bases clipped from V and 2 bases from J, the junction kept 8 bases outside the gene matches. Germline V gene sequence: CDR1 MNHEY, CDR2 SVGEGT. The length of the CDR3 is 15 residues. The CDR3 bases are TGTGCCAGCAGTAGACCGACAGGGCTACAAGAGACCCAGTACTTC. Translating gives CASSRPTGLQETQYF.

The rearrangement links TRBV6-5 to TRBJ1-2; 8 nucleotides agree with TRBD1. Germline V lookup: CDR1 MNHEY, CDR2 SVGAGI. With 4 bases clipped from V and 0 bases from J, the junction kept 7 bases outside the gene matches. The CDR3 runs 16 residues. The CDR3: CASSFGTGLTNYGYTF. Written as DNA, the CDR3 is TGTGCCAGCAGTTTCGGGACAGGACTGACTAACTATGGCTACACCTTC.

The rearrangement uses TRBV19 and TRBJ1-5; D is uncertain. Germline V gives CDR1 LNHDA, CDR2 SQIVND (reference sequence). V lost 3 bases, J lost 0 bases, and 18 bases lay in between. CDR3 size: 18 residues. In DNA, the CDR3 is TGTGCCAGTAGTATGAGGGCCTTCGAAGGTTATAGCAATCAGCCCCAGCATTTT. It encodes CASSMRAFEGYSNQPQHF.

This sequence joins TRBV7-3 and TRBJ2-3, with 9 positions matching TRBD2. Per germline, CDR1 SGHTA and CDR2 FQGTGA. Trimming took 5 bases from V and 5 from J; bases not matched to a gene: 8. CDR3 length equals 15 residues. The CDR3, as DNA: TGTGCCAGCAGCCCATTTGCGGGGGGGAGAGATACGCAGTATTTT. Protein: CASSPFAGGRDTQYF.

This chain links TRBV28 with TRBJ2-1; 10 bases fit TRBD2. The germline V gene has CDR1 MDHEN and CDR2 SYDVKM. V lost 6 bases and J lost 3; bases outside the gene matches: 2. The CDR3 contains 14 residues. The CDR3, as DNA: TGTGCCAGCAGAAGACTAGCGGGCTACAATGAGCAGTTCTTC. Translating gives CASRRLAGYNEQFF.

The chain carries TRBV3-1 (or the pseudogene TRBV3-2) and TRBJ1-2; 7 bases agree with TRBD1. V shed 0 bases and J 4 bases; nucleotides not matched to a gene: 8. Germline V gene lookup returns CDR1 LGHDT and CDR2 YNNKEL (reference sequence). CDR3 length: 16 amino acids. CDR3 sequence reads: CASSQEGRGSAYGYTF. As DNA, the CDR3 is TGTGCCAGCAGCCAAGAGGGCAGGGGGTCGGCCTATGGCTACACCTTC.

The gene calls are TRBV6-2 or TRBV6-3 and TRBJ1-1, with D unresolved. The CDR3 sequence is 15 residues long. V was cut by 0 bases and J by 1 base, with 9 bases left in between. CDR1 and CDR2 from the germline V gene are MNHEY and SVGEGT. The DNA of the CDR3 is TGTGCCAGCAGTTACTCGACAATCCCGAACACTGAAGCTTTCTTT. This gives the protein CASSYSTIPNTEAFF.

V gene TRBV3-1 (or the pseudogene TRBV3-2) combines with J gene TRBJ2-5, with D tentatively TRBD2 (5 bases). V gave up 1 base and J gave up 5 bases, with 8 bases separating them. CDR3 size: 13 residues. Germline-derived CDR1 and CDR2 are LGHDT and YNNKEL (reference sequence). The CDR3 loop is CASSQVAPETQYF. CDR3 nucleotides: TGTGCCAGCAGCCAAGTAGCGCCTGAGACCCAGTACTTC.